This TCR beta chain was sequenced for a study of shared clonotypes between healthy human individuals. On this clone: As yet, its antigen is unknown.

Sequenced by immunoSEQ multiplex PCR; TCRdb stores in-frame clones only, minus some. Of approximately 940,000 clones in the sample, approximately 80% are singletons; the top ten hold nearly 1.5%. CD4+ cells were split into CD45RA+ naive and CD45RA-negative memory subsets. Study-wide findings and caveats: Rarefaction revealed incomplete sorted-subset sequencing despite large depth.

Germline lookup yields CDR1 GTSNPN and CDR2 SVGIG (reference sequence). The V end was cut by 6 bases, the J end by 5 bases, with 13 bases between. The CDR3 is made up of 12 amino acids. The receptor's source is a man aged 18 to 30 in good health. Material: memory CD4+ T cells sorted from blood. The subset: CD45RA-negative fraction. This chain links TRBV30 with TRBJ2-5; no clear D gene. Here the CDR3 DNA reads TGTGCCTGTACGACACGATGGGAGACCCAGTACTTC. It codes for CACTTRWETQYF.